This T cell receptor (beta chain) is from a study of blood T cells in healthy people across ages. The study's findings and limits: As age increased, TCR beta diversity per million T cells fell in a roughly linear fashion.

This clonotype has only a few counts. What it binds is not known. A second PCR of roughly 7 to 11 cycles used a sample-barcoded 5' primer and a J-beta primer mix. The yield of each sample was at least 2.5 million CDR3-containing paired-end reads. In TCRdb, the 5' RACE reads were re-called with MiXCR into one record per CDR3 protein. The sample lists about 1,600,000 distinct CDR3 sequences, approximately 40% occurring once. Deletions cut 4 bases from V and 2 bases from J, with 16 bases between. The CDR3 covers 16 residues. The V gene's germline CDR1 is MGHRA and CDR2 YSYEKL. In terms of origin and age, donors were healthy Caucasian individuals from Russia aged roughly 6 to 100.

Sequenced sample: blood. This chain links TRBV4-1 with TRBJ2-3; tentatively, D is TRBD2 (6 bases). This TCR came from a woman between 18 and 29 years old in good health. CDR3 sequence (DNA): TGCGCCAGCAGCCCCCCCATTGCGGGGCTCACAGATACGCAGTATTTT. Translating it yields CASSPPIAGLTDTQYF.